Listed here are 20 T cell receptor beta chains from one sample, sequenced in a study of long-term antiretroviral therapy in people with HIV. immunoSEQ v3.0 was run at survey level. Generated by immunoSEQ multiplex PCR, the TCRdb table keeps only in-frame clones and is missing some. The table lists some 28,000 clones, about 95% of them singletons. The sample here was unsorted PBMCs, taken 5.3 years after starting antiretroviral therapy. The receptor source for this set is a man between 50 and 59 years old with HIV.

The chain has TRBV7-6 and TRBJ1-5, with 12 bases matching TRBD1. The junction had 19 bases not matched to a gene; V was cut back by 1 base and J by 9 bases. Germline loops: CDR1 SGHVS, CDR2 FNYEAQ. The CDR3 has 20 amino acids. Here the CDR3 DNA reads TGTGCCAGCAGCTTAGACCCCGGGACAGGGGGCGGCCTTTCTTCTCTGCCCCAGCATTTT. Its translation is CASSLDPGTGGGLSSLPQHF.

The CDR3 loop is CASTGTTASREQYF. CDR3 coding DNA: TGTGCCAGCACCGGGACTACCGCCTCCCGGGAGCAGTACTTC. This chain connects TRBV7-8 to TRBJ2-7, with 7 bases fitting TRBD2. Germline lookup yields CDR1 SGHVS and CDR2 FQNEAQ. The CDR3 consists of 14 residues. After removal of 7 bases from V and 7 bases from J, the junction contained 13 bases not matched to a gene.

The genes are TRBV27 and TRBJ2-7; 7 bases agree with TRBD1. Germline trimming cut 2 bases from V and 5 bases from J; bases unmatched to any gene: 6. This CDR3 has 14 residues. The germline CDR1 and CDR2 sequences are MNHEY and SMNVEV (reference sequence). The CDR3, as DNA: TGTGCCAGCAGTTTAAACAGGGGAAGCGACGAGCAGTACTTC. Translating it yields CASSLNRGSDEQYF.

The gene calls are TRBV5-1 and TRBJ2-3; 10 bases line up with TRBD2. CDR3 length: 18 residues. Germline V gene sequence: CDR1 SGHRS, CDR2 YFSETQ. Trimming took 0 bases from V and 0 from J; bases not matched to a gene: 7. CDR3 nucleotide sequence: TGCGCCAGCAGCTTGGTACCGGGACTAGCGTCTAGCACAGATACGCAGTATTTT. Translating it yields CASSLVPGLASSTDTQYF.

This sequence joins TRBV6-1 and TRBJ1-5; TRBD1 might be the D (5 bases). The CDR3 is 16 amino acids. From germline, CDR1 is MNHNS and CDR2 SASEGT. Trimming stripped 4 bases from V and 0 bases from J, with 13 bases between. CDR3 DNA sequence: TGTGCCAGCAGTGGGGGGACTTTCTATAGCAATCAGCCCCAGCATTTT. It yields the protein CASSGGTFYSNQPQHF.

The rearrangement links TRBV5-1 to TRBJ2-5; D remains ambiguous. This CDR3 contains 11 residues. V was pared by 2 bases and J by 2 bases, with 1 base between. CDR1 and CDR2 from the germline V gene are SGHRS and YFSETQ. In DNA form, the CDR3 reads TGCGCCAGCAGCTTACAAGAGACCCAGTACTTC. This translates into CASSLQETQYF.

CDR3 in amino acids: CASSKRTGGNNEKLFF. The DNA for the CDR3 is TGTGCCAGCAGCAAGAGGACAGGGGGTAATAATGAAAAACTGTTTTTT. The chain combines TRBV21-1 with TRBJ1-4; whether TRBD1, the table's D call, matches the DNA was not checked. TRBV21-1 counts as a pseudogene. This CDR3 is 16 amino acids long.

This clone was counted a single time. V gene TRBV5-1 combines with J gene TRBJ2-1; 12 positions match TRBD2. The CDR3 runs to 15 residues. The V segment lost 3 bases and the J segment 5 bases; nucleotides outside the gene matches: 3. The germline gives CDR1 SGHRS, CDR2 YFSETQ. In DNA form, the CDR3 reads TGCGCCAGCAGCTATCGGACTAGCGGGGACAATGAGCAGTTCTTC. Translation: CASSYRTSGDNEQFF.

The rearrangement joins TRBV11-2 to TRBJ2-7; D remains ambiguous. The germline CDR1 and CDR2 sequences are SGHAT and FQNNGV. The CDR3 totals 14 residues. Trimming stripped 0 bases from V and 3 bases from J, with 9 bases between. The CDR3 region has the DNA TGTGCCAGCAGCTTAGAGGATGGTTTCTACGAGCAGTACTTC. It specifies CASSLEDGFYEQYF.

The chain has TRBV18 and TRBJ1-6, with 12 nucleotides matching TRBD1. The length of the CDR3 is 15 residues. In germline, CDR1 is KGHSH, CDR2 LQKENI. V lost 6 bases and J lost 7; bases outside the gene matches: 4. The chain's CDR3 is CASSKGTGGNSPLHF. CDR3 sequence (DNA): TGTGCCAGCTCGAAGGGGACAGGGGGCAATTCACCCCTCCACTTT.

This rearrangement joins TRBV27 to TRBJ1-6; possible D gene TRBD1, 6 bases. The CDR3 has 15 residues. CDR1 and CDR2 (germline): MNHEY, SMNVEV (reference sequence). V was shortened by 5 bases and J by 6 bases, with 14 bases between the two germline ends. The CDR3 DNA sequence: TGTGCCAGCAGTAGCCCTCAGGGGACTAATTCACCCCTCCACTTT. This sequence encodes CASSSPQGTNSPLHF.

The V call is TRBV19, the J call TRBJ2-7; D might be TRBD1 (6 bases). The CDR3 totals 15 residues. V lost 5 bases and J lost 1, with 15 bases in between. Looked up from germline, CDR1 is LNHDA and CDR2 is SQIVND (reference sequence). CDR3 protein: CASSGTSLPSYEQYF. As DNA, the CDR3 is TGTGCCAGTAGTGGGACAAGCTTGCCTTCCTACGAGCAGTACTTC.

This chain uses TRBV21-1 with TRBJ2-7. TRBV21-1 is an annotated pseudogene. CDR3 length: 16 amino acids. CDR3 sequence reads: CASSKRTVSKWYEQYF. The CDR3 nucleotides are TGTGCCAGCAGCAAGAGGACCGTTTCCAAGTGGTACGAGCAGTACTTC.

This rearrangement joins TRBV5-6 to TRBJ1-2, with 8 nucleotides matching TRBD1. The CDR3 totals 15 residues. The V and J ends lost 5 bases and 7 bases, in that order; junction bases with no gene match: 13. CDR1 is SGHDT and CDR2 is YYEEEE in the germline V gene. The CDR3 here is CASSPQGAYLLGYTF. CDR3 bases: TGTGCCAGCAGTCCCCAGGGGGCGTATCTTCTTGGCTACACCTTC.

V gene TRBV7-8 combines with J gene TRBJ2-3; D unresolved. The CDR3 consists of 15 residues. Germline loops: CDR1 SGHVS, CDR2 FQNEAQ. V was clipped by 0 bases and J by 2 bases, with 9 bases between them. The CDR3 sequence: CASSLANTATDTQYF. CDR3 sequence (DNA): TGTGCCAGCAGCTTAGCGAACACAGCCACAGATACGCAGTATTTT.

The chain employs TRBV7-2 and TRBJ1-3; maybe TRBD1 (6 bases). The germline gives CDR1 SGHTA, CDR2 FQGNSA. V was cut by 1 base and J by 2 bases, with 12 bases left in between. The length of the CDR3 is 16 residues. CDR3 amino acids: CASSLDGTLTGNTIYF. The CDR3 bases are TGTGCCAGCAGCTTAGATGGGACACTCACTGGAAACACCATATATTTT.

This chain links TRBV28 with TRBJ2-4; D is ambiguous. Germline V gives CDR1 MDHEN, CDR2 SYDVKM. Trimming took 3 bases from V and 3 from J, leaving 6 bases between them. This CDR3 contains 13 residues. In nucleotides, the CDR3 is TGTGCCAGCAGTTTGGGCTACAAAAACATTCAGTACTTC. Its protein is CASSLGYKNIQYF.

J is TRBJ1-1 and V is TRBV6-5; TRBD1 might be the D (5 bases). V was pared by 8 bases and J by 3 bases, with 13 bases between. The CDR3 loop spans 13 amino acids. The V gene's germline CDR1 is MNHEY and CDR2 SVGAGI. CDR3 sequence reads: CASSVGAYTEAFF. The CDR3 nucleotides read TGTGCCAGCTCGGTCGGGGCGTACACTGAAGCTTTCTTT.

This rearrangement joins TRBV5-6 to TRBJ1-1; D gene uncertain. The germline V and J ends were trimmed by 0 bases and 5 bases, with 11 bases remaining between them. The CDR3 is 14 amino acids. Germline V lookup: CDR1 SGHDT, CDR2 YYEEEE. The CDR3, as DNA: TGTGCCAGCAGCTTGGCCGGAAGGAGGACTGAAGCTTTCTTT. Residues: CASSLAGRRTEAFF.

This clone was detected only once. This sequence joins TRBV11-2 and TRBJ2-2; TRBD1 or TRBD2 may be the D gene (5 bases each). This CDR3 has 13 residues. V was cut by 8 bases and J by 4 bases, with 11 bases left in between. Germline CDR1 SGHAT, CDR2 FQNNGV. CDR3 protein: CASFGGFTGELFF. CDR3 DNA: TGTGCCAGCTTTGGGGGATTCACCGGGGAGCTGTTTTTT.